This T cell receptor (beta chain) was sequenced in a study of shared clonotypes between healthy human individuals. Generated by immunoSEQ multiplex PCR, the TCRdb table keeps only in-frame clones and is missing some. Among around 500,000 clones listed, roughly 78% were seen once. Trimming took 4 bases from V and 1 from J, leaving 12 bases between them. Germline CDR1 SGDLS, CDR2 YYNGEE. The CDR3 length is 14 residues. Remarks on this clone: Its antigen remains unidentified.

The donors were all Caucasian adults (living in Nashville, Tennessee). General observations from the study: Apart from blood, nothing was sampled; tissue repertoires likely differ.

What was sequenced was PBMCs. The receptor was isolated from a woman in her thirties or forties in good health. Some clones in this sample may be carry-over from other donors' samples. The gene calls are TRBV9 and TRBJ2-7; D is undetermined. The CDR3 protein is CASSPQTSSYEQYF. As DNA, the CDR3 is TGTGCCAGCAGCCCCCAGACCAGTTCCTACGAGCAGTACTTC. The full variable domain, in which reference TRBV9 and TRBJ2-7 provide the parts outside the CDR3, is DSGVTQTPKHLITATGQRVTLRCSPRSGDLSVYWYQQSLDQGLQFLIQYYNGEERAKGNILERFSAQQFPDLHSELNLSSLELGDSALYFCASSPQTSSYEQYFGPGTRLTVT.